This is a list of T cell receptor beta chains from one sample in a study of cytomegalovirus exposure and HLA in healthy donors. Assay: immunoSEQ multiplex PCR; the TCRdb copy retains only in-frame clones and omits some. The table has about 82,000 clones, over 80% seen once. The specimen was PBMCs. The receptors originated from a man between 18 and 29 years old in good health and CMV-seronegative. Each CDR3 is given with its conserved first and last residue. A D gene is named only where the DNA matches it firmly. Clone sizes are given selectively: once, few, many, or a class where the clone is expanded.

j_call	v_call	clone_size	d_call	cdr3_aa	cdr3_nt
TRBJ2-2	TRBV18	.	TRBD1	CASSARTGSYVGELFF	TGTGCCAGCTCAGCGAGGACAGGGTCTTATGTCGGGGAGCTGTTTTTT
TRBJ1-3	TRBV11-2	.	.	CASSSRTASGNTIYF	TGTGCCAGCAGCTCTCGGACAGCGTCTGGAAACACCATATATTTT
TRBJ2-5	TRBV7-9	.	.	CASSLAGYQETQYF	TGTGCCAGCAGCTTAGCCGGGTACCAAGAGACCCAGTACTTC
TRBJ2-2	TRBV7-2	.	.	CASSLMFLGKAGELFF	TGTGCCAGCAGCTTAATGTTTCTCGGGAAAGCCGGGGAGCTGTTTTTT
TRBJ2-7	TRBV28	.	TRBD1	CASSPRNRGYEQYF	TGTGCCAGCAGTCCCCGGAACAGGGGTTACGAGCAGTACTTC
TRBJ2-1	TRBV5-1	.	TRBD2	CASSLGGLAGRYVEDEQFF	TGCGCCAGCAGCTTGGGCGGACTAGCGGGAAGGTATGTCGAGGATGAGCAGTTCTTC
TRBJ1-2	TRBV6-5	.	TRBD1	CASAGQGRYGYTF	TGTGCCAGCGCGGGACAGGGACGCTATGGCTACACCTTC
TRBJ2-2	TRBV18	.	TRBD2	CASSPGTRAVTGELFF	TGTGCCAGCTCACCCGGGACTAGAGCGGTCACCGGGGAGCTGTTTTTT
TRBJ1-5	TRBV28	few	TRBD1	CASSTWTGAPAQHF	TGTGCCAGCAGCACCTGGACAGGGGCTCCGGCCCAGCATTTT
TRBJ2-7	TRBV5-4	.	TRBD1	CASSLGTGGTYEQYF	TGTGCCAGCAGCTTGGGGACAGGGGGGACCTACGAGCAGTACTTC
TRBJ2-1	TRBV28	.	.	CASASYGMGYNEQFF	TGTGCCAGCGCCTCATACGGGATGGGATACAATGAGCAGTTCTTC
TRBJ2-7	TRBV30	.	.	CAYGSSSYEQYF	TGTGCCTATGGGAGTAGCTCCTACGAGCAGTACTTC
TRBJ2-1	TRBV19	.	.	CASSATEYNEQFF	TGTGCCAGTAGTGCGACAGAGTACAATGAGCAGTTCTTC